Sequencing of this T cell receptor (beta chain) was carried out in a study of cytomegalovirus exposure and HLA in healthy donors. Data came from immunoSEQ multiplex PCR; TCRdb stores just in-frame clones and leaves some out. The sample shows about 98,000 clones, around 88% of them seen only once. The donors were in the approximately 120-subject validation cohort; that cohort was separate from the approximately 700-subject first cohort. As regards this clone: As yet, its antigen is unknown.

The CDR3 extends over 15 amino acids. The ends were cut back, 0 bases at V and 5 bases at J, with 12 bases in the middle. Germline loops: CDR1 SGHRS, CDR2 YFSETQ. Notes on the study in general: Most TCR sequences proved rare, with some public TCRs found in many donors.

This chain uses TRBV5-1 with TRBJ2-1; D is unclear. The receptor's source is a woman under 40 in good health and CMV-seronegative. Input material: PBMCs. CDR3 in amino acids: CASSLDSRPHNEQFF. CDR3 nucleotide sequence: TGCGCCAGCAGCTTGGACTCACGCCCTCACAATGAGCAGTTCTTC.